This T cell receptor (beta chain) was found in a study of cytotoxic CD8 clonotypes in ibrutinib-treated CLL. The study's findings and limits: Clonality went higher at ibrutinib response and then dropped back toward baseline at progression. Stable or contracted on treatment, public clonotypes were also uncommon. Baseline clonality was higher than in age-matched healthy donors and moved in step with circulating CD8+ T-cell counts.

The CDR3 consists of 15 residues. Germline trimming cut 1 base from V and 3 bases from J; bases unmatched to any gene: 3. The germline CDR1 and CDR2 sequences are SGHDN and FVKESK. On this clone itself: Its target is not known.

Sequencing was designed to attain a depth spanning 1 in 200,000 to 1 in 1 million T cells. This table comes from immunoSEQ multiplex PCR, and its TCRdb copy is limited to in-frame clones, with some not included. The data show 100,000 to 150,000 clones, over 75% seen once. The genes are TRBV14 and TRBJ2-7; 10 bases fit TRBD1. Sequenced material: PBMCs, taken after 24 months of ibrutinib treatment. The sequence was obtained from a human donor with chronic lymphocytic leukemia. Here the CDR3 DNA reads TGTGCCAGCAGCCAAGGGACAGGGGGAGGCTACGAGCAGTACTTC. Protein product: CASSQGTGGGYEQYF.